These 23 T cell receptor beta chains originate from one sample sequenced in a study of blood T cells in healthy people across ages (dated by TCRdb to between 2015 and 2016). The library was built by means of 5' RACE. Sequencing relied on an Illumina HiSeq 2500. A second PCR of roughly 7 to 11 cycles was performed with a sample-barcoded 5' primer and a J-beta primer mix. TCRdb ran its own pipeline on the public reads, namely fastp trimming at Q25 and MiXCR clone calling, and kept in-frame beta chains. Entries that share a CDR3 protein sequence are merged under the most common genes and DNA. The sample profile shows 650,000 to 800,000 distinct CDR3 sequences; around 50% of them were found once. Approximately 15% of the sample rests with the top ten. The sequencing input was blood. The receptor source for this set is a woman aged 80 or over in good health.

This clonotype was seen repeatedly, ten times or more. The chain links TRBV6-5 to TRBJ2-1; 8 bases map to TRBD2. The CDR3 contains 16 residues. The V and J ends lost 0 bases and 9 bases, in that order; junction bases with no gene match: 10. Per the germline V gene, CDR1 is MNHEY and CDR2 is SVGAGI. The CDR3 spells CASSYSVGTRLFEQFF. The CDR3 DNA reads as TGTGCCAGCAGTTACTCGGTCGGGACTAGATTGTTTGAGCAGTTCTTC.

About this clonotype itself: A read error may be the cause here, since a much bigger clone is one base away. The rearrangement uses TRBV12-5 and TRBJ2-1; D not certain. Germline V gives CDR1 LGHNT, CDR2 FRNRAP. This CDR3 has 17 amino acids. CDR3 sequence: CASGLVLGKQNNNGQFF. Written as DNA, the CDR3 is TGTGCTAGTGGTTTGGTACTGGGGAAACAAAACAACAATGGGCAGTTCTTC.

On this clonotype itself: Just one base apart from a much larger clone, this may be a read error. This chain uses TRBV24-1 with TRBJ2-2, with D tentatively TRBD1 (5 bases). Trimming cost V 12 bases and J 1 base, with 8 bases left between them. This CDR3 has 12 amino acids. Germline V gene data show CDR1 as KGHDR and CDR2 as SFDVKD. Written as DNA, the CDR3 is TGTGCCGCGACAGAGAACACCGGGGAGCTGTTTTTT. It yields the protein CAATENTGELFF.

The sample holds a few counts of this clonotype. The chain is built from TRBV27 and TRBJ2-2; weak D call: TRBD1 (5 bases). The CDR3 is 17 amino acids. Trimming cost V 5 bases and J 7 bases, with 23 bases left between them. Looked up from germline, CDR1 is MNHEY and CDR2 is SMNVEV (reference sequence). CDR3 loop: CASSPITTTQGYGELFF. DNA of the CDR3: TGTGCCAGCAGTCCCATCACCACTACTCAGGGTTACGGGGAGCTGTTTTTT.

This clonotype was counted only a few times. The gene calls are TRBV6-6 and TRBJ2-5; unclear D gene. The CDR3 is made up of 11 amino acids. The germline CDR1 and CDR2 sequences are MNHNY and SVGAGI (reference sequence). Trimming took 7 bases from V and 5 from J, leaving 8 bases between them. The CDR3 DNA reads as TGTGCCAGCAATGAGGAGGAGACCCAGTACTTC. Translated: CASNEEETQYF.

The chain carries TRBV5-1 and TRBJ2-7; possible D gene TRBD1, 6 bases. This CDR3 has 15 amino acids. Deletions cut 7 bases from V and 0 bases from J, with 17 bases between. In germline, CDR1 is SGHRS, CDR2 YFSETQ. The CDR3 region has the DNA TGCGCCAGCTCTGGGGGCACAGGGAGCTCCTACGAGCAGTACTTC. This sequence encodes CASSGGTGSSYEQYF.

The chain recombines TRBV12-3 or TRBV12-4 with TRBJ2-1; D perhaps matches TRBD2 (5 bases). The DNA matches TRBJ2-7 better at its end, which makes the J call doubtful. The CDR3 contains 14 residues. In nucleotides, the CDR3 is TGTGCCAGCAGGCGTCGGGGTGAATACAATGAGCAGTACTTC. Protein product: CASRRRGEYNEQYF.

The chain links TRBV9 to TRBJ2-1, with TRBD2 matching 12 bases. The ends lost 4 bases at V and 10 bases at J; junction bases unmatched: 9. Germline CDR1 and CDR2: SGDLS and YYNGEE. This CDR3 contains 15 residues. CDR3: CASSLSGLAGTEQFF. CDR3 nucleotide sequence: TGTGCCAGCAGCTTATCGGGACTAGCGGGTACCGAGCAGTTCTTC.

This chain links TRBV21-1 with TRBJ2-6; the D segment call TRBD1 is taken from the table without a DNA check. TRBV21-1 is termed a pseudogene. The CDR3 length is 19 residues. The CDR3 sequence: CASMKGGQVAHSGANVLTF. Written as DNA, the CDR3 is TGTGCCAGCATGAAAGGAGGACAGGTTGCCCACTCTGGGGCCAACGTCCTGACTTTC.

Of note for this clonotype: A read error may be the cause here, since a much bigger clone is one base away. The genes are TRBV30 and TRBJ2-5, with D unresolved. Trimming cost V 0 bases and J 11 bases, with 7 bases left between them. Germline CDR1 GTSNPN, CDR2 SVGIG (reference sequence). CDR3 length equals 10 residues. The CDR3 region has the DNA TGTGCCTGGAGTGTGACTGAGCAGTACTTC. It codes for CAWSVTEQYF.

There are many counts of this clonotype. The chain has TRBV7-9 and TRBJ2-5; 7 bases agree with TRBD2. The CDR3 sequence is 15 residues long. V shed 0 bases and J 3 bases; nucleotides not matched to a gene: 4. CDR1 and CDR2 from the germline V gene are SEHNR and FQNEAQ (reference sequence). Here the CDR3 DNA reads TGTGCCAGCAGCTTAGCCAGGACTAGAGAAGAGACCCAGTACTTC. It yields the protein CASSLARTREETQYF.

This sequence joins TRBV9 and TRBJ2-4; maybe TRBD2 (6 bases). The germline CDR1 and CDR2 sequences are SGDLS and YYNGEE. This CDR3 has 16 amino acids. Trimming pared 4 bases from V and 1 base from J, leaving 15 bases between. The CDR3 is CASSPFAGGAKNIQYF. DNA of the CDR3: TGTGCCAGCAGCCCCTTTGCTGGGGGGGCCAAAAACATTCAGTACTTC.

This clonotype was found many times. This rearrangement joins TRBV5-1 to TRBJ2-5; TRBD2 matches 12 bases. Trimming cost V 3 bases and J 6 bases; bases outside gene matches: 3. The CDR3 sequence is 14 residues long. Germline values: CDR1 SGHRS, CDR2 YFSETQ. CDR3 DNA sequence: TGCGCCAGCAGCTCCACTAGCGGGAGGCAGACCCAGTACTTC. As protein: CASSSTSGRQTQYF.

The sample holds many counts of this clonotype. The V gene is TRBV9, the J gene TRBJ2-3; D is unclear. V was trimmed by 0 bases and J by 1 base, leaving 6 bases between them. Looked up from germline, CDR1 is SGDLS and CDR2 is YYNGEE. This CDR3 region has 14 residues. CDR3 bases: TGTGCCAGCAGCGTAGAATCGGGCACAGATACGCAGTATTTT. Translating it yields CASSVESGTDTQYF.

This chain uses TRBV7-2 with TRBJ1-6; TRBD1 matches 8 bases. The CDR3 runs to 14 residues. Trimming took 5 bases from V and 7 from J; bases not matched to a gene: 4. CDR1 and CDR2 (germline): SGHTA, FQGNSA. The CDR3 loop reads CASSPHRGNSPLHF. In DNA, the CDR3 is TGTGCCAGCAGCCCCCACAGGGGGAATTCACCCCTCCACTTT.

In its sample, this clonotype was seen many times. The chain links TRBV3-1 to TRBJ1-1; perhaps TRBD1 as D (6 bases). The CDR3 is made up of 15 amino acids. Germline CDR1 and CDR2: LGHDT and YNNKEL (reference sequence). Trimming removed 4 bases at V and 4 bases at J, with 16 bases between. The CDR3 spells CASSPQPLRGTEAFF. CDR3 DNA sequence: TGTGCCAGCAGCCCGCAACCACTCAGGGGCACTGAAGCTTTCTTT.

At least ten counts were recorded for this clonotype. In DNA form, the CDR3 reads TGCGCCAGCAGCCCTGGGACTAGCGGGACGGGCGAGCAGTACTTC. Its protein product is CASSPGTSGTGEQYF. The genes are TRBV5-1 and TRBJ2-7; 13 positions agree with TRBD2. This CDR3 spans 15 amino acids. Germline V gene lookup returns CDR1 SGHRS and CDR2 YFSETQ. Trimming at V came to 4 bases and at J to 6 bases, leaving 7 bases not matched to a gene.

Here the CDR3 reads CSANAASGSSDEQYF. The CDR3 nucleotides are TGCAGTGCGAACGCCGCTAGCGGGAGTTCGGACGAGCAGTACTTC. V and J are TRBV20-1 and TRBJ2-4, with TRBD2 matching 10 bases. The better agreement between TRBJ2-7 and the DNA end casts doubt on the J call. The CDR3 has 15 amino acids. Germline V gives CDR1 DFQATT, CDR2 SNEGSKA (reference sequence).

This chain connects TRBV3-1 to TRBJ1-1; D is ambiguous. CDR3 length equals 14 residues. Germline V lookup: CDR1 LGHDT, CDR2 YNNKEL (reference sequence). Trimming took 2 bases from V and 1 from J, leaving 8 bases between them. CDR3 sequence reads: CASSQKGGNTEAFF. The CDR3 DNA sequence: TGTGCCAGCAGCCAAAAGGGCGGGAACACTGAAGCTTTCTTT. Full variable domain (missing parts from reference TRBV3-1 and TRBJ1-1): DTAVSQTPKYLVTQMGNDKSIKCEQNLGHDTMYWYKQDSKKFLKIMFSYNNKELIINETVPNRFSPKSPDKAHLNLHINSLELGDSAVYFCASSQKGGNTEAFFGQGTRLTVV.

In this sample, this clonotype turned up a few times. The chain carries TRBV6-6 and TRBJ2-5, with D hard to call. The CDR3 runs 13 residues. V was pared by 5 bases and J by 0 bases, with 7 bases between. Germline V gene lookup returns CDR1 MNHNY and CDR2 SVGAGI (reference sequence). For the CDR3, the DNA is TGTGCCAGCAGTGTTGTCGACCAAGAGACCCAGTACTTC. This codes for CASSVVDQETQYF.

About this clonotype: A much larger clonotype is one base distant, so this may be a read error. This rearrangement joins TRBV19 to TRBJ2-4; TRBD1 matches at 7 bases. This CDR3 comprises 15 residues. Germline CDR1 reads LNHDA; CDR2 reads SQIVND (reference sequence). The CDR3, as DNA: TGTGCCAGCGCAGTGGGCACAGGGGATAGAAACAGTCAGTACTTC. It is translated as CASAVGTGDRNSQYF.

The count of this clonotype is one. One base away lies a much larger clone, so this may be a sequencing read error. This chain connects TRBV2 to TRBJ2-1; TRBD1 matches 7 bases. The J call is doubtful: the DNA matches TRBJ2-7 better. The CDR3 sequence is 11 residues long. Germline lookup yields CDR1 SNHLY and CDR2 FYNNEI. The CDR3 region is CASKGANEQYF. The CDR3 DNA is TGTGCCAGCAAGGGGGCTAATGAGCAGTACTTC.

This clonotype was observed at least ten times. V is TRBV20-1 and J is TRBJ2-1; 7 bases fit TRBD2. In germline, CDR1 is DFQATT, CDR2 SNEGSKA (reference sequence). The CDR3 loop spans 17 amino acids. The junction had 16 bases not matched to a gene; V was cut back by 2 bases and J by 6 bases. CDR3 amino acids: CSARQRDSLSVGNEQFF. CDR3 in DNA: TGCAGTGCTAGACAGCGGGACTCCCTGTCCGTTGGCAATGAGCAGTTCTTC.